This TCR beta chain was obtained from a study of OX40 agonist ivuxolimab in advanced cancers. Overall study results and limits: At 0.1 to 3.0 mg/kg and by week 6, clonal expansion occurred in CD4+ and CD8+ blood T cells.

Profiled with immunoSEQ multiplex PCR; TCRdb holds only in-frame clones, not every one. This table has around 100,000 clones, 91% appearing once. Per the germline V gene, CDR1 is MGHRA and CDR2 is YSYEKL. This CDR3 region has 15 residues. Trimming took 5 bases from V and 2 from J; bases not matched to a gene: 5. With regard to this clone: The antigen is not known.

This TCR came from an adult with an advanced solid tumor such as melanoma, head and neck, liver or kidney cancer. J is TRBJ2-7 and V is TRBV4-1, with 11 bases identical to TRBD2. The material sequenced was CD4+ or CD8+ T cells sorted from blood, taken in a trial of the OX40 agonist ivuxolimab. CDR3 sequence (DNA): TGCGCCAGCAGCTCACTAGCGGGAGCCGCCTACGAGCAGTACTTC. This sequence encodes CASSSLAGAAYEQYF.